These 21 T cell receptor beta chains came from one sample sequenced in a study of blood T cell repertoires in COVID-19. This table comes from immunoSEQ multiplex PCR, and its TCRdb copy is limited to in-frame clones, with some not included. The table has tens of thousands of clones, 85% seen once; the top ten hold roughly 5.7%. The specimen was peripheral blood. These receptors came from a man aged 45-65 years with active COVID-19.

The chain links TRBV5-4 to TRBJ1-4, with D possibly being TRBD1 (6 bases). CDR1 is SGHNT and CDR2 is YYREEE in the germline V gene (reference sequence). Trimming shortened V by 0 bases and J by 5 bases, and 14 bases separated the two germline ends. This CDR3 comprises 16 residues. CDR3 loop: CASSLASQGANEKLFF. CDR3 DNA sequence: TGTGCCAGCAGCTTGGCCTCACAGGGAGCGAATGAAAAACTGTTTTTT.

The CDR3 spells CASSLDRNGELFF. CDR3 DNA: TGTGCCAGCAGCTTGGACAGAAACGGGGAGCTGTTTTTT. The V call is TRBV5-4, the J call TRBJ2-2; D remains unclear. V was shortened by 0 bases and J by 7 bases, with 7 bases between the two germline ends. The CDR3 consists of 13 residues. Germline V gene lookup returns CDR1 SGHNT and CDR2 YYREEE (reference sequence).

The chain carries TRBV2 and TRBJ1-2; 8 bases match TRBD1. This CDR3 has 14 amino acids. V shed 7 bases and J 7 bases; nucleotides not matched to a gene: 11. Per germline, CDR1 SNHLY and CDR2 FYNNEI. Written as DNA, the CDR3 is TGTGCCAGCATACGGCAGGGGGCCGATGGTGGCTACACCTTC. Residues: CASIRQGADGGYTF.

V gene TRBV19 combines with J gene TRBJ2-1; maybe TRBD1 (6 bases). The CDR3 is 13 amino acids. Germline loops: CDR1 LNHDA, CDR2 SQIVND (reference sequence). V lost 5 bases and J lost 4, with 9 bases in between. CDR3 residues: CASSYRVYNEQFF. CDR3 bases: TGTGCCAGTAGTTACAGGGTTTACAATGAGCAGTTCTTC.

The J gene is TRBJ2-5, the V gene TRBV5-1; D uncertain. CDR1 and CDR2 (germline): SGHRS, YFSETQ. The CDR3 is 12 amino acids. Trimming cost V 4 bases and J 1 base, with 5 bases left between them. The CDR3 spells CASSLPQETQYF. CDR3 DNA: TGCGCCAGCAGCCTCCCCCAAGAGACCCAGTACTTC.

The chain couples TRBV6-5 to TRBJ2-7, with TRBD1 matching 8 bases. The CDR3 is 13 residues long. In germline, CDR1 is MNHEY, CDR2 SVGAGI. The V gene end was trimmed by 8 bases and the J gene end by 1 base; junction bases not matched to a gene: 4. The CDR3 sequence is CASRRGPSYEQYF. The CDR3 DNA reads TGTGCCAGCCGCAGGGGGCCGTCCTACGAGCAGTACTTC.

The rearrangement uses TRBV7-2 and TRBJ2-7; 9 bases align to TRBD2. The CDR3 runs to 15 residues. The V segment lost 2 bases and the J segment 4 bases; nucleotides outside the gene matches: 6. Germline V gene data show CDR1 as SGHTA and CDR2 as FQGNSA. The CDR3 DNA reads TGTGCCAGCAGCTTACAAGCGGGGGGCTGGTACGAGCAGTACTTC. Its protein product is CASSLQAGGWYEQYF.

V is TRBV14 and J is TRBJ1-4; tentatively, D is TRBD1 (6 bases). With 2 bases removed from V and 5 bases from J, the gap between germline ends came to 18 bases. CDR3 length: 17 amino acids. The germline V gene has CDR1 SGHDN and CDR2 FVKESK. Here the CDR3 reads CASSQQNTGSGNEKLFF. The CDR3 DNA follows: TGTGCCAGCAGCCAACAGAACACAGGGAGTGGGAATGAAAAACTGTTTTTT. Full variable domain (outside the CDR3, taken from reference TRBV14 and TRBJ1-4): EAGVTQFPSHSVIEKGQTVTLRCDPISGHDNLYWYRRVMGKEIKFLLHFVKESKQDESGMPNNRFLAERTGGTYSTLKVQPAELEDSGVYFCASSQQNTGSGNEKLFFGSGTQLSVL.

This clone showed up just a few times. The chain employs TRBV7-2 and TRBJ2-2; a possible D gene is TRBD1 (5 bases). The germline gives CDR1 SGHTA, CDR2 FQGNSA. V dropped 4 bases and J dropped 1 base, with 7 bases sitting between them. This CDR3 region has 14 residues. The CDR3 is CASSSQGNTGELFF. DNA for the CDR3: TGTGCCAGCAGCTCGCAGGGGAACACCGGGGAGCTGTTTTTT.

The V and J genes are TRBV28 and TRBJ1-1; possible D gene TRBD1, 6 bases. Trimming shortened V by 6 bases and J by 11 bases, and 22 bases separated the two germline ends. The CDR3 has 14 residues. Germline loops: CDR1 MDHEN, CDR2 SYDVKM. This CDR3 reads CASSPFLQGRQAFF. The CDR3 DNA follows: TGTGCCAGCAGCCCATTCCTCCAGGGGCGCCAGGCTTTCTTT. Filled out from reference TRBV28 and TRBJ1-1, the complete variable domain reads DVKVTQSSRYLVKRTGEKVFLECVQDMDHENMFWYRQDPGLGLRLIYFSYDVKMKEKGDIPEGYSVSREKKERFSLILESASTNQTSMYLCASSPFLQGRQAFFGQGTRLTVV.

The chain recombines TRBV11-2 with TRBJ2-3; 10 nucleotides agree with TRBD2. The CDR3 totals 16 residues. V lost 4 bases to trimming and J lost 1 base; unmatched junction nucleotides: 5. Germline loops: CDR1 SGHAT, CDR2 FQNNGV. This CDR3 is CASSSGLALGTDTQYF. The CDR3 DNA is TGTGCCAGCAGCTCGGGACTAGCGTTGGGCACAGATACGCAGTATTTT.

This chain joins TRBV7-2 and TRBJ2-7; TRBD1 might be the D (6 bases). Trimming removed 5 bases at V and 7 bases at J, with 15 bases between. Germline values: CDR1 SGHTA, CDR2 FQGNSA. The CDR3 runs 13 residues. The CDR3 spells CASSPDSFLEQYF. The CDR3 DNA sequence: TGTGCCAGCAGCCCGGACAGTTTTCTGGAGCAGTACTTC.

The CDR3 region is CATSRAVGGSEQYF. CDR3 nucleotide sequence: TGTGCCACCAGCAGAGCCGTGGGGGGGAGCGAGCAGTACTTC. The rearrangement joins TRBV15 to TRBJ2-7, with 7 bases matching TRBD2. CDR3 length equals 14 residues. From germline, CDR1 is LNHNV and CDR2 YYDKDF (reference sequence). Germline trimming cut 1 base from V and 6 bases from J; bases unmatched to any gene: 6.

This clone was seen more than once but under ten times. This chain connects TRBV28 to TRBJ1-3, with 7 bases fitting TRBD1. Per the germline V gene, CDR1 is MDHEN and CDR2 is SYDVKM. The trim removed 7 bases at V and 0 bases at J, leaving 3 bases unmatched. The CDR3 is 14 amino acids. CDR3 region: CASKGQTSGNTIYF. The CDR3 nucleotides read TGTGCCAGCAAGGGACAGACCTCTGGAAACACCATATATTTT.

The chain is built from TRBV14 and TRBJ2-7; D is possibly TRBD2 (6 bases). This CDR3 is built from 14 residues. The germline V gene encodes CDR1 SGHDN and CDR2 FVKESK. Trimming removed 4 bases at V and 7 bases at J, with 17 bases between. The CDR3 sequence is CASSLFAGAGEQYF. In nucleotides, the CDR3 is TGTGCCAGCAGCCTTTTCGCCGGGGCGGGGGAGCAGTACTTC.

The chain recombines TRBV7-3 with TRBJ2-1; TRBD2 aligns across 8 bases. CDR1 SGHTA and CDR2 FQGTGA come from the germline V gene. This CDR3 is built from 15 residues. Trimming cost V 2 bases and J 6 bases; bases outside gene matches: 6. DNA of the CDR3: TGTGCCAGCAGCTTAGACGGGAGGGCACTCAATGAGCAGTTCTTC. Its translation is CASSLDGRALNEQFF.

This chain joins TRBV5-1 and TRBJ2-5; 8 nucleotides align to TRBD1. Germline V CDR1 and CDR2: SGHRS, YFSETQ. The CDR3 consists of 15 residues. V shed 2 bases and J 2 bases; nucleotides not matched to a gene: 5. This CDR3 reads CASSLPTGVQETQYF. The CDR3 nucleotides read TGCGCCAGCAGCTTACCGACAGGGGTTCAAGAGACCCAGTACTTC.

The rearrangement joins TRBV5-6 to TRBJ2-7; D is undetermined. V lost 3 bases and J lost 3, with 10 bases in between. CDR1 and CDR2 (germline): SGHDT, YYEEEE. The CDR3 is made up of 13 amino acids. The CDR3 protein is CASSSSRNYEQYF. In DNA form, the CDR3 reads TGTGCCAGCAGCTCCTCGCGGAACTACGAGCAGTACTTC.

This rearrangement joins TRBV12-3 or TRBV12-4 to TRBJ1-6, with D unclear. Deletions cut 11 bases from V and 4 bases from J, with 12 bases between. CDR3 size: 13 residues. CDR3 nucleotides: TGTGCCTCCACGTCGGGGTATAATTCACCCCTCCACTTT. Its translation is CASTSGYNSPLHF.

The J gene is TRBJ2-7, the V gene TRBV7-2; 8 bases are a match to TRBD2. V trimming: 1 base; J trimming: 0 bases; junction bases outside the gene matches: 11. CDR3 length equals 18 residues. From germline, CDR1 is SGHTA and CDR2 FQGNSA. The CDR3 nucleotides read TGTGCCAGCAGCTTAGGGGTGGCATGGGGACTAGTCTCCTACGAGCAGTACTTC. Protein sequence: CASSLGVAWGLVSYEQYF. The full variable domain, rest sourced from reference TRBV7-2 and TRBJ2-7, is GAGVSQSPSNKVTEKGKDVELRCDPISGHTALYWYRQSLGQGLEFLIYFQGNSAPDKSGLPSDRFSAERTGGSVSTLTIQRTQQEDSAVYLCASSLGVAWGLVSYEQYFGPGTRLTVT.

This clone was seen only a few times. The rearrangement links TRBV3-1 (or the pseudogene TRBV3-2) to TRBJ2-7; 9 bases align to TRBD1. The CDR3 covers 16 residues. CDR1 and CDR2 from the germline V gene are LGHDT and YNNKEL (reference sequence). Unmatched junction bases numbered 8, after V lost 3 bases and J lost 2 bases. CDR3 residues: CASSHAGTGTPYEQYF. DNA for the CDR3: TGTGCCAGCAGCCATGCCGGGACAGGGACCCCCTACGAGCAGTACTTC.